This is a list of T cell receptor beta chains from one sample in a study of PD-L1 blockade in urothelial cancer. Method: immunoSEQ multiplex PCR; TCRdb's copy keeps in-frame clones and lacks some. The data contain about 87,000 clones, more than 70% of them singletons. Sample: PBMCs, taken around atezolizumab (anti-PD-L1) treatment. The receptors shown here come from a woman older than 75 with urothelial cancer. Each CDR3 is given with its conserved first and last residue. D genes are given only for firm matches. Only part of the rows carry a size: once, few, many, or a class if the clone is expanded.

TGTGCCAGCAGTGTGGCGGGCTACGAGCAGTACTTC | CASSVAGYEQYF | TRBV2 | NA | TRBJ2-7 | NA
TGTGCCAGCAGCTCCCGGGACAGAAGCACAGATACGCAGTATTTT | CASSSRDRSTDTQYF | TRBV9 | TRBD1 | TRBJ2-3 | NA
TGTGCCAGCAGCTTGGGAGGACTAGCGGGCTACAATGAGCAGTTCTTC | CASSLGGLAGYNEQFF | TRBV5-4 | TRBD2 | TRBJ2-1 | once
TGTGCCATCAGTGAGACGAGCGGGAGAAACAGTGAGCAGTTCTTC | CAISETSGRNSEQFF | TRBV10-3 | TRBD2 | TRBJ2-1 | NA
TGTGCCAGTAGTATATTTCTTTCGGTGGGGGCTTCGAATGGCTACACCTTC | CASSIFLSVGASNGYTF | TRBV19 | NA | TRBJ1-2 | NA
TGTGCCAGCAGCTTGTGGGTGGACAGCTATGGCTACACCTTC | CASSLWVDSYGYTF | TRBV5-5 | NA | TRBJ1-2 | NA
TGTGCCAGCAGCGTAGACGGTCCAGGGGGCGTGAGGTCCTACGAGCAGTACTTC | CASSVDGPGGVRSYEQYF | TRBV9 | TRBD1 | TRBJ2-7 | NA
TGTGCCAGCAGTGACTCGATTCTCGGGAACCGGGGTAGGTTCTTC | CASSDSILGNRGRFF | TRBV6-4 | NA | TRBJ2-1 | NA
TGTGCCAGCAGCCAACTGTGGAATGAGCAGTTCTTC | CASSQLWNEQFF | TRBV7-2 | NA | TRBJ2-1 | NA
TGTGCCAGCACTCGACCATGGGGGGAGAACACTGAAGCTTTCTTT | CASTRPWGENTEAFF | TRBV28 | NA | TRBJ1-1 | NA
TGTGCCAGTAGTGTGACAGGATTCCAAGAGACCCAGTACTTC | CASSVTGFQETQYF | TRBV19 | NA | TRBJ2-5 | once
TGCAGCGTTGGCTCTAGCGGGAACACCGGGGAGCTGTTTTTT | CSVGSSGNTGELFF | TRBV29-1 | TRBD2 | TRBJ2-2 | NA
TGTGCCAGTAGTAGGGACATGAGGAGCTATGGCTACACCTTC | CASSRDMRSYGYTF | TRBV19 | NA | TRBJ1-2 | NA
TGTGCCAGCAGCCCCTCGGGAACCTACGAGCAGTACTTC | CASSPSGTYEQYF | TRBV7-6 | NA | TRBJ2-7 | NA
TGTGCCAGTTATATGACAGGCCGAAAGGGTGGCTACACCTTC | CASYMTGRKGGYTF | TRBV19 | NA | TRBJ1-2 | NA
TGTGCCAGCTCACCCCGAGGGCCGAGCAATCAGCCCCAGCATTTT | CASSPRGPSNQPQHF | TRBV18 | NA | TRBJ1-5 | NA
TGCGCCAGCAGCTTCGGACAGGGGGCAATGTACACCGGGGAGCTGTTTTTT | CASSFGQGAMYTGELFF | TRBV5-1 | TRBD1 | TRBJ2-2 | NA
TGTGCCATCAGTGAGTCCATGACTAGCGGTCCGAACACCGGGGAGCTGTTTTTT | CAISESMTSGPNTGELFF | TRBV10-3 | TRBD2 | TRBJ2-2 | few
TGCGCCAGCAGCCCACAGGGGAACACTGAAGCTTTCTTT | CASSPQGNTEAFF | TRBV5-1 | NA | TRBJ1-1 | NA
TGTGCCTGGGCCGGACTAGCGGTGATGAGCTCCTACAATGAGCAGTTCTTC | CAWAGLAVMSSYNEQFF | TRBV30 | TRBD2 | TRBJ2-1 | once
TGCGCCAGCAGCTTGGAGGGACAGATACTTAACTATGGCTACACCTTC | CASSLEGQILNYGYTF | TRBV5-1 | TRBD1 | TRBJ1-2 | NA
TGTGCCAGCAATCGGGGGAATAGCAATCAGCCCCAGCATTTT | CASNRGNSNQPQHF | TRBV28 | NA | TRBJ1-5 | NA
TGTGCCAGCCGGGGGGGGAATTTAGCCCACAATGAGCAGTTCTTC | CASRGGNLAHNEQFF | TRBV28 | TRBD2 | TRBJ2-1 | NA
TGTGCCAGCAGCTCCGGGACAGGGGCTCGTTACGAGCAGTACTTC | CASSSGTGARYEQYF | TRBV6-1 | TRBD1 | TRBJ2-7 | NA
TGTGCCACCCGCAGGAGGGCCGGAACAGATACGCAGTATTTT | CATRRRAGTDTQYF | TRBV6-1 | NA | TRBJ2-3 | NA
TGCGCCAGCAGCAAGACAGGAACTCAAGAGACCCAGTACTTC | CASSKTGTQETQYF | TRBV5-1 | NA | TRBJ2-5 | once
TGCGCCAGCAGCTTACAGGGGGGGCGGAACACTGAAGCTTTCTTT | CASSLQGGRNTEAFF | TRBV5-1 | TRBD1 | TRBJ1-1 | once
TGCGCCAGCAGCTTGGCGGTTAGCGGGAGTCGGGAGACCCAGTACTTC | CASSLAVSGSRETQYF | TRBV5-1 | TRBD2 | TRBJ2-5 | NA
TGTGCCAGTAGTACCGGACTAGTTGGGGAGACCCAGTACTTC | CASSTGLVGETQYF | TRBV19 | TRBD2 | TRBJ2-5 | NA
TGTGCCAGCACCCCTAGTCACTCCTACGAGCAGTACTTC | CASTPSHSYEQYF | TRBV6-5 | NA | TRBJ2-7 | NA
TGTGCCAGCCGCCGGGCAGGGAATCAGCCCCAGCATTTT | CASRRAGNQPQHF | TRBV6-5 | NA | TRBJ1-5 | NA
TGTGCCAGCAGCTTCGACATCGGGAACACTGAAGCTTTCTTT | CASSFDIGNTEAFF | TRBV5-5 | NA | TRBJ1-1 | once